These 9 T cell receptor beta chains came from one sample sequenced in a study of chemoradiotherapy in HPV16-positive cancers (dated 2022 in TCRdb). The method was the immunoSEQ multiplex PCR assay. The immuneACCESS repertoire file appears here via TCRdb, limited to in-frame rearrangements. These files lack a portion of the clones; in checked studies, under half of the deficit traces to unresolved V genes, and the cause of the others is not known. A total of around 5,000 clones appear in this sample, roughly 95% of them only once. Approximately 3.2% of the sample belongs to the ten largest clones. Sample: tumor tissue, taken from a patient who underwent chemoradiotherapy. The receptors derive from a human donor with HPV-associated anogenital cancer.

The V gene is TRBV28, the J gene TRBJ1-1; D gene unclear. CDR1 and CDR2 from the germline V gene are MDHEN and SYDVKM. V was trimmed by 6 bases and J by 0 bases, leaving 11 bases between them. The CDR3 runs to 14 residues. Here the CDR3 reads CASSPSRLNTEAFF. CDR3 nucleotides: TGTGCCAGCAGCCCCAGCAGACTGAACACTGAAGCTTTCTTT.

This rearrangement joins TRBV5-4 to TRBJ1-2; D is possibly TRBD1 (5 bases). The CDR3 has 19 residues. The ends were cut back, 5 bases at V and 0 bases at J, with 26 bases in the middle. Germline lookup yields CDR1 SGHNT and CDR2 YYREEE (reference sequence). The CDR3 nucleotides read TGTGCCAGCAGTCGAGACAGCATCCGCCATCCGAGAGCTAACTATGGCTACACCTTC. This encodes CASSRDSIRHPRANYGYTF. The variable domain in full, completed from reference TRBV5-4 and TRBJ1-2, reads ETGVTQSPTHLIKTRGQQVTLRCSSQSGHNTVSWYQQALGQGPQFIFQYYREEENGRGNFPPRFSGLQFPNYSSELNVNALELDDSALYLCASSRDSIRHPRANYGYTFGSGTRLTVV.

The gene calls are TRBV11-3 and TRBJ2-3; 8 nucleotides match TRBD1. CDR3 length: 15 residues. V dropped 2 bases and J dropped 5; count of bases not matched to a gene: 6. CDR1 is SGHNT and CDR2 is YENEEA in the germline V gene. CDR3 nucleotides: TGTGCCAGCAGCTTATTCGCCACAGGGGGAGATACGCAGTATTTT. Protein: CASSLFATGGDTQYF.

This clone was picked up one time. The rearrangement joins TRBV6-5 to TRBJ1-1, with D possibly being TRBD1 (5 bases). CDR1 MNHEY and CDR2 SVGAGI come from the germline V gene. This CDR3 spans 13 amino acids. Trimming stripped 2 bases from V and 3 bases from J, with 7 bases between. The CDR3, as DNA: TGTGCCAGCAGTTACCGGGGACACACTGAAGCTTTCTTT. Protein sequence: CASSYRGHTEAFF.

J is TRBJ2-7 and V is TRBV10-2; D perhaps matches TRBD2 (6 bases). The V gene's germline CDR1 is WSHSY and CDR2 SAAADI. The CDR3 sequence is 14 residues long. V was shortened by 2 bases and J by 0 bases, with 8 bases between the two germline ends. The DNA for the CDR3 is TGCGCCAGCAGTGAGGGAGGGTCCTCCTACGAGCAGTACTTC. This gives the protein CASSEGGSSYEQYF.

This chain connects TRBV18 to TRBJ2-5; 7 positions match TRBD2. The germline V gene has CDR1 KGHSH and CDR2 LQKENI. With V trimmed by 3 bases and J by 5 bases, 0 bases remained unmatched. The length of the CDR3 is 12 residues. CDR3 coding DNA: TGTGCCAGCTCACCGCGGGGGGAGACCCAGTACTTC. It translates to CASSPRGETQYF.

This chain's CDR3 is CASSVTSGFGTQYF. The DNA of the CDR3 is TGTGCCAGCAGTGTCACTAGCGGGTTTGGGACGCAGTATTTT. This sequence joins TRBV25-1 and TRBJ2-3, with 9 bases lining up with TRBD2. Germline-derived CDR1 and CDR2 are MGHDK and SYGVNS. The junction had 8 bases not matched to a gene; V was cut back by 4 bases and J by 9 bases. This CDR3 has 14 amino acids. The whole variable domain, remainder taken from reference TRBV25-1 and TRBJ2-3, is EADIYQTPRYLVIGTGKKITLECSQTMGHDKMYWYQQDPGMELHLIHYSYGVNSTEKGDLSSESTVSRIRTEHFPLTLESARPSHTSQYLCASSVTSGFGTQYFGPGTRLTVL.

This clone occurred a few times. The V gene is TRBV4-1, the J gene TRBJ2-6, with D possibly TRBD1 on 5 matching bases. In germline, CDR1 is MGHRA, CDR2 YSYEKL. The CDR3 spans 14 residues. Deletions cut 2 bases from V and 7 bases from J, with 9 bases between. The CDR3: CASSQRGGANVLTF. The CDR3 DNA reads TGCGCCAGCAGCCAAAGGGGTGGTGCCAACGTCCTGACTTTC.

The CDR3 loop is CASSLLTFRRNPYNEQFF. The CDR3 nucleotides are TGTGCCAGCAGTTTATTAACGTTTCGGCGAAACCCCTACAATGAGCAGTTCTTC. This sequence joins TRBV28 and TRBJ2-1; D is undetermined. The germline V gene encodes CDR1 MDHEN and CDR2 SYDVKM. Trimming removed 1 base from V and 2 bases from J, with 18 bases in between. The CDR3 has 18 residues.